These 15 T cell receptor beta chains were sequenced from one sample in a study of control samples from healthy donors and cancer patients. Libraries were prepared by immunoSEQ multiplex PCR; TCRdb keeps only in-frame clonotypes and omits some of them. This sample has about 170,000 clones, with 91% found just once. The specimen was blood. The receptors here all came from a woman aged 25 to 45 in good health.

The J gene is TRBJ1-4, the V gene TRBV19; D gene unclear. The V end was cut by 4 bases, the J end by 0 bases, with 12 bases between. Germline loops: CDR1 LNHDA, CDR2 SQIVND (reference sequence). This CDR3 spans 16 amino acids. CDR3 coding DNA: TGTGCCAGTAGTAGGAGACACTCTGCAACTAATGAAAAACTGTTTTTT. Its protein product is CASSRRHSATNEKLFF.

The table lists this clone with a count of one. The chain's CDR3 is CASSLGWTGSVGANVLTF. CDR3 sequence (DNA): TGCGCCAGCAGCTTGGGGTGGACAGGGTCTGTGGGGGCCAACGTCCTGACTTTC. The V gene is TRBV5-1, the J gene TRBJ2-6; 8 bases align to TRBD1. The CDR3 extends over 18 amino acids. Germline CDR1 reads SGHRS; CDR2 reads YFSETQ. V was pared by 0 bases and J by 4 bases, with 9 bases of the junction left unmatched.

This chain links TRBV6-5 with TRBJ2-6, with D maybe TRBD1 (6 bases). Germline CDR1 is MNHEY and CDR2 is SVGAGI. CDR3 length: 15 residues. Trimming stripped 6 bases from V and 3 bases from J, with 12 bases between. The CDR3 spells CASRSQGGGANVLTF. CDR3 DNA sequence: TGTGCCAGCAGATCACAGGGTGGTGGGGCCAACGTCCTGACTTTC.

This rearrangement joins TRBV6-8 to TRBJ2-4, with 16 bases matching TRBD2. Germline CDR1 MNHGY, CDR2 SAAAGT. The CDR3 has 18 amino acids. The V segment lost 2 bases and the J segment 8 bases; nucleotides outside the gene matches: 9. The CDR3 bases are TGTGCCAGCAGTTACCCCTCCCCGGGACTAGCGGGAGGGGACATTCAGTACTTC. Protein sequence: CASSYPSPGLAGGDIQYF.

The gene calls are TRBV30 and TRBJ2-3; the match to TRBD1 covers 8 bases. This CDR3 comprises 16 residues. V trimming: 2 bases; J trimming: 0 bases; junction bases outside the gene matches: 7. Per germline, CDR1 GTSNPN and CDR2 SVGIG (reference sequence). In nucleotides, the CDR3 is TGTGCCTGGAGTATCCGGACAGGGACTAGCACAGATACGCAGTATTTT. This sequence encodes CAWSIRTGTSTDTQYF.

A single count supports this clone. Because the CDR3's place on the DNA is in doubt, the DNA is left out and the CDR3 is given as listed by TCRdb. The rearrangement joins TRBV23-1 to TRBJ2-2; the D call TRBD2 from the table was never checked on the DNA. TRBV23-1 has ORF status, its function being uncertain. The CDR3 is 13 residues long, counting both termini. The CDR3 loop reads CASSHVTPGSCFF.

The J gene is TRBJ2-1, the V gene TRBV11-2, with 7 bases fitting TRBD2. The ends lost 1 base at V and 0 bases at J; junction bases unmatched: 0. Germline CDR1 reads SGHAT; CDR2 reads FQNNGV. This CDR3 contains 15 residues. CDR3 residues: CASSLGGSSYNEQFF. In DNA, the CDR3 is TGTGCCAGCAGCTTAGGCGGGAGCTCCTACAATGAGCAGTTCTTC.

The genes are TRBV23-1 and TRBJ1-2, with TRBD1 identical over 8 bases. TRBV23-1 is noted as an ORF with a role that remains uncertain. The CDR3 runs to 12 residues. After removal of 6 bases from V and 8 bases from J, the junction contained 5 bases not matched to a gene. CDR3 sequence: CASSRTGGGYTF. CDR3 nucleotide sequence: TGCGCCAGCAGCCGCACAGGGGGGGGCTACACCTTC.

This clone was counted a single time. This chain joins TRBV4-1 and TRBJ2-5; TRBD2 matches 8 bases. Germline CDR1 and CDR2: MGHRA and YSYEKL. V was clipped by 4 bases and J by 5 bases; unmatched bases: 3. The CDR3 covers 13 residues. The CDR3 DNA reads TGCGCCAGCAGCCGGCGGGGGGAGGAGACCCAGTACTTC. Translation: CASSRRGEETQYF.

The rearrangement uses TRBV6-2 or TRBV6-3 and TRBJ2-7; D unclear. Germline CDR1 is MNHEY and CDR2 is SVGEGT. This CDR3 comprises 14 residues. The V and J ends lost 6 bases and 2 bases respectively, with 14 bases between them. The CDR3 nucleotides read TGTGCCAGCAGACCTCATTTCAGCCCCTACGAGCAGTACTTC. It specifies CASRPHFSPYEQYF.

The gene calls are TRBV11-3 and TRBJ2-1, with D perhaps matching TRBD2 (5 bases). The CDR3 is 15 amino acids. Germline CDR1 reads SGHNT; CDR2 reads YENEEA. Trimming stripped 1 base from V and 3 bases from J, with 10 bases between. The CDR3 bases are TGTGCCAGCAGCTTAGGAGGGCAGGTCTACAATGAGCAGTTCTTC. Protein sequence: CASSLGGQVYNEQFF.

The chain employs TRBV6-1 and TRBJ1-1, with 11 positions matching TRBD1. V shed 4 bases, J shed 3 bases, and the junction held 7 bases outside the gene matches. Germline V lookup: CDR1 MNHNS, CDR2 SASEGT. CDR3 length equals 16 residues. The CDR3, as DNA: TGTGCCAGCAGTGGGGACAGGGGGTCGATGTACACTGAAGCTTTCTTT. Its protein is CASSGDRGSMYTEAFF.

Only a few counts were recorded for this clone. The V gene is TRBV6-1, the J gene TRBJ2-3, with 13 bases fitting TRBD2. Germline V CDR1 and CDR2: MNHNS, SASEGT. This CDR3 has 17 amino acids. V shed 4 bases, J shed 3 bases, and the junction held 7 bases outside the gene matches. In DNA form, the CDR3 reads TGTGCCAGCAGTGGACTAGCGGGGGGCGACGGAACAGATACGCAGTATTTT. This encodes CASSGLAGGDGTDTQYF.

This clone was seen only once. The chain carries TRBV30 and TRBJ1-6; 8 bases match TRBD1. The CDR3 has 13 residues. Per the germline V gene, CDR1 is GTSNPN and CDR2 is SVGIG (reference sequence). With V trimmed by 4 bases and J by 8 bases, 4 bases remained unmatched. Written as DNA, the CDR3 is TGTGCCTGGATGGGACAGGTCTATTCACCCCTCCACTTT. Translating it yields CAWMGQVYSPLHF.

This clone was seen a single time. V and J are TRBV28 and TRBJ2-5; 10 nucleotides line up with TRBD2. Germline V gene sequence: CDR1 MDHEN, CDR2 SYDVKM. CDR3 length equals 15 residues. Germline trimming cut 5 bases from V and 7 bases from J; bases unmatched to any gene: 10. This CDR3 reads CASSQAGTSEGTQYF. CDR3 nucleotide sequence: TGTGCCAGCAGTCAGGCCGGGACTAGCGAGGGGACCCAGTACTTC.